Sequencing of this TCR beta chain was carried out in a study of T cells in Graves' hyperthyroidism and ophthalmopathy. Amplification targeted TCR beta CDR3 regions from RNA transcripts. Initially, a first-round RT-PCR of the TCR CDR3 employed the HTBI primer set. TCRdb independently ran MiXCR on the multiplex PCR reads; one entry per CDR3 protein. The profile covers 500,000 to 750,000 distinct CDR3 sequences, with about 43% appearing a single time and more than 7% taken by the ten largest. Diagnosis rested on symptoms, serum thyroxine and TRAb, thyroid ultrasound, and orbital computed tomography. This clonotype was seen only a few times. As yet, its antigen is unknown. Findings and caveats of the study: Ophthalmopathy and stable hyperthyroidism were separated by a 13 V-J model. The majority of expanded thyroid clonotypes above 0.001 also appeared in blood.

The CDR3 contains 15 residues. V shed 5 bases, J shed 5 bases, and the junction held 8 bases outside the gene matches. CDR1 is SEHNR and CDR2 is FQNEAQ in the germline V gene (reference sequence). The source of this sequence is a woman aged 18-29 years with Graves' hyperthyroidism. Sequenced material: peripheral blood or thyroid tissue (not recorded which). V gene TRBV7-9 combines with J gene TRBJ2-2; 7 positions agree with TRBD1. In DNA form, the CDR3 reads TGTGCCAGCAGCCAAGCCGTGGGACAGACCGGGGAGCTGTTTTTT. Encoded protein: CASSQAVGQTGELFF.